The 25 T cell receptor beta chains presented below share a single source sample, sequenced in a study of molecular identifiers for immune sequencing clone quantification (dated by TCRdb to between 2017 and 2018). Libraries were constructed by PCR. The run used a NextSeq 500. The public reads were reanalyzed by TCRdb: fastp trimming at Q25, MiXCR alignment, in-frame beta chains only. Each CDR3 protein gets just one entry, which takes the most common genes and DNA from the rows behind it. The sample yields roughly 300,000 distinct CDR3 sequences; roughly a quarter were counted once. The ten largest clonotypes hold 0.65% to 0.95% of the sample. What was sequenced was naive CD8+ T cells from blood, with Jurkat cell RNA spiked in. The cell subset or site label here, explained by the study, means: FACS-sorted CD8+CD4-CCR7+CD45RA+ naive T cells. The source is a human donor in good health. Some libraries in this study had Jurkat cell RNA spiked in.

Concerning this clonotype: One end of the junction fails to match germline, which may point to a read error. The chain couples TRBV19 to TRBJ1-5; TRBD1 is a possible D gene (6 bases). CDR3 length equals 15 residues. Germline V gene sequence: CDR1 LNHDA, CDR2 SQIVND (reference sequence). CDR3 amino acids: CASSIGGRSTQPQHF. The CDR3 DNA is TGTGCCAGTAGTATAGGGGGGCGGAGCACTCAGCCCCAGCATTTT.

The chain has TRBV19 and TRBJ1-1; TRBD1 aligns across 7 bases. This CDR3 has 15 residues. The ends lost 2 bases at V and 0 bases at J; junction bases unmatched: 3. Germline CDR1 LNHDA, CDR2 SQIVND (reference sequence). CDR3 residues: CASSITGDMNTEAFF. In nucleotides, the CDR3 is TGTGCCAGTAGTATAACAGGGGACATGAACACTGAAGCTTTCTTT.

In this sample, this clonotype turned up many times. The chain combines TRBV7-9 with TRBJ1-1, with no clear D. The V end was cut by 5 bases, the J end by 4 bases, with 14 bases between. The CDR3 totals 14 residues. Germline-derived CDR1 and CDR2 are SEHNR and FQNEAQ (reference sequence). The CDR3 coding sequence is TGTGCCAGCAGCCAGAAAACCGTGGGCACTGAAGCTTTCTTT. Its translation: CASSQKTVGTEAFF.

This clonotype was detected once. A single base separates this from a much larger clone, so it may be a read error. The chain links TRBV28 to TRBJ2-7, with a weak D call TRBD2 (5 bases). The CDR3 runs to 14 residues. Germline-derived CDR1 and CDR2 are MDHEN and SYDVKM. Trimming cost V 5 bases and J 4 bases, with 15 bases left between them. For the CDR3, the DNA is TGTGCCAGCAGTCCACCCAGGACGGGGTACGAGCAGTACTTC. Its translation: CASSPPRTGYEQYF.

Remarks on this clonotype: This probably arose from a read error, given a far larger clone one base away. The V gene is TRBV5-5, the J gene TRBJ2-7; no clear D gene. This CDR3 has 12 amino acids. Trimming stripped 1 base from V and 3 bases from J, with 5 bases between. CDR1 and CDR2 (germline): SGHKS, YYEKEE (reference sequence). CDR3 in amino acids: CASSLKSYEQYF. CDR3 DNA: TGTGCCAGCAGCTTGAAAAGCTACGAGCAGTACTTC.

Here the CDR3 DNA reads TGTGCCAGCAGTTTCGAGGGAGGGCCCTACGAGCAGTACTTC. Translated, it gives CASSFEGGPYEQYF. V gene TRBV27 combines with J gene TRBJ2-7; 7 bases fit TRBD2. The ends lost 3 bases at V and 2 bases at J; junction bases unmatched: 4. Germline V gene data show CDR1 as MNHEY and CDR2 as SMNVEV (reference sequence). The CDR3 consists of 14 residues.

Worth noting for this clonotype: This clone may be a read error of a much larger clone one base away. V and J are TRBV5-6 and TRBJ1-1; 8 nucleotides align to TRBD1. This CDR3 is built from 15 residues. Germline trimming cut 6 bases from V and 2 bases from J; bases unmatched to any gene: 9. CDR1 and CDR2 (germline): SGHDT, YYEEEE. The CDR3: CASIFGQGVNTEAFF. The CDR3 coding sequence is TGTGCCAGCATCTTCGGACAGGGAGTCAACACTGAAGCTTTCTTT.

The V and J genes are TRBV7-9 and TRBJ1-3, with D unclear. CDR3 length equals 19 residues. Trimming stripped 4 bases from V and 0 bases from J, with 22 bases between. Per the germline V gene, CDR1 is SEHNR and CDR2 is FQNEAQ (reference sequence). The DNA for the CDR3 is TGTGCCAGCAGCTCCACAGCGGTTCCAATCCCGTTCTCTGGAAACACCATATATTTT. Protein product: CASSSTAVPIPFSGNTIYF.

There are a few counts of this clonotype. This chain joins TRBV29-1 and TRBJ2-7; TRBD2 might be the D (7 bases). The CDR3 totals 15 residues. Germline V CDR1 and CDR2: SQVTM, ANQGSEA. Trimming took off 4 bases at V and 0 bases at J, with 16 bases between the two ends. This chain's CDR3 is CSVGGGYPNSYEQYF. Here the CDR3 DNA reads TGCAGCGTTGGGGGGGGCTATCCTAACTCCTACGAGCAGTACTTC.

Notes on this clonotype: This is likely a read error, given that the CDR3 carries no conserved phenylalanine or tryptophan at its end. The V call is TRBV5-1, the J call TRBJ1-2, with D unresolved. Trimming removed 0 bases from V and 4 bases from J, with 13 bases in between. The germline gives CDR1 SGHRS, CDR2 YFSETQ. This CDR3 spans 15 amino acids. CDR3 loop: CASSLGPTMGYGYTL. Here the CDR3 DNA reads TGCGCCAGCAGCTTGGGACCCACGATGGGCTATGGCTACACCTTA.

This clonotype appeared many times. This chain connects TRBV5-4 to TRBJ1-1; no clear D. From germline, CDR1 is SGHNT and CDR2 YYREEE (reference sequence). CDR3 length: 13 residues. Trimming shortened V by 4 bases and J by 0 bases, and 7 bases separated the two germline ends. DNA for the CDR3: TGTGCCAGCAGCACCGGACTGAACACTGAAGCTTTCTTT. This encodes CASSTGLNTEAFF.

This clonotype was counted many times. The chain employs TRBV2 and TRBJ2-3; the D is unclear. CDR1 is SNHLY, CDR2 FYNNEI, per germline. This CDR3 has 15 amino acids. The ends were cut back, 3 bases at V and 0 bases at J, with 10 bases in the middle. CDR3 DNA sequence: TGTGCCAGCAGTGACCCGCACCATAGCACAGATACGCAGTATTTT. Translating gives CASSDPHHSTDTQYF. Variable domain in full (rest from reference TRBV2 and TRBJ2-3): EPEVTQTPSHQVTQMGQEVILRCVPISNHLYFYWYRQILGQKVEFLVSFYNNEISEKSEIFDDQFSVERPDGSNFTLKIRSTKLEDSAMYFCASSDPHHSTDTQYFGPGTRLTVL.

This clonotype was seen many times. V is TRBV9 and J is TRBJ2-3, with D uncertain. The CDR3 spans 16 residues. The V end was cut by 4 bases, the J end by 0 bases, with 15 bases between. Germline values: CDR1 SGDLS, CDR2 YYNGEE. Here the CDR3 reads CASSPSGQTSTDTQYF. Here the CDR3 DNA reads TGTGCCAGCAGCCCTAGTGGGCAGACTAGCACAGATACGCAGTATTTT. Full variable domain (rest looked up from reference TRBV9 and TRBJ2-3): DSGVTQTPKHLITATGQRVTLRCSPRSGDLSVYWYQQSLDQGLQFLIQYYNGEERAKGNILERFSAQQFPDLHSELNLSSLELGDSALYFCASSPSGQTSTDTQYFGPGTRLTVL.

The sample holds a few counts of this clonotype. The J gene is TRBJ2-5, the V gene TRBV12-3 or TRBV12-4, with D tentatively TRBD1 (5 bases). This CDR3 spans 16 amino acids. Trimming took off 3 bases at V and 0 bases at J, with 14 bases between the two ends. CDR3 loop: CASSLMEGADQETQYF. CDR3 nucleotides: TGTGCCAGCAGTTTGATGGAAGGGGCAGACCAAGAGACCCAGTACTTC.

At least ten counts were recorded for this clonotype. The chain is built from TRBV12-3 or TRBV12-4 and TRBJ2-1; D uncertain. CDR3 size: 12 residues. V dropped 4 bases and J dropped 8 bases, with 9 bases sitting between them. The CDR3 sequence is CASSSIRDEQFF. CDR3 nucleotide sequence: TGTGCCAGCAGTTCTATCCGGGATGAGCAGTTCTTC.

As to this clonotype: A junction boundary mismatches the germline segment, possibly from a read error. The chain has TRBV11-2 and TRBJ2-3, with a weak D call TRBD2 (6 bases). Germline CDR1 is SGHAT and CDR2 is FQNNGV. The CDR3 is made up of 16 amino acids. The CDR3 loop is CASSLDWAGYTDTQCF. CDR3 sequence (DNA): TGTGCCAGCAGCTTAGATTGGGCGGGGTACACAGATACGCAGTGTTTT.

The chain couples TRBV6-6 to TRBJ2-3; the match to TRBD2 covers 11 bases. The CDR3 contains 18 residues. Trimming took 2 bases from V and 1 from J; bases not matched to a gene: 8. The germline V gene has CDR1 MNHNY and CDR2 SVGAGI (reference sequence). The CDR3 nucleotides are TGTGCCAGCAGTTACCTCCGTGTGGGACTAGCGGGCACAGATACGCAGTATTTT. Protein product: CASSYLRVGLAGTDTQYF.

This clonotype was seen many times. V gene TRBV20-1 combines with J gene TRBJ2-7; D call uncertain. There are 16 residues in the CDR3. The ends were cut back, 0 bases at V and 1 base at J, with 16 bases in the middle. CDR1 and CDR2 from the germline V gene are DFQATT and SNEGSKA (reference sequence). The CDR3, as DNA: TGCAGTGCTAGAGACCCCGACGACGGGTGGTCCTACGAGCAGTACTTC. This encodes CSARDPDDGWSYEQYF.

Details on this clonotype: Since no conserved phenylalanine or tryptophan closes the CDR3, a read error is the likely cause. The chain is built from TRBV20-1 and TRBJ2-7; D possibly matches TRBD1 or TRBD2 (5 bases each). In germline, CDR1 is DFQATT, CDR2 SNEGSKA (reference sequence). The germline V and J ends were trimmed by 6 bases and 2 bases, with 20 bases remaining between them. The CDR3 loop spans 15 amino acids. In DNA form, the CDR3 reads TGCAGTGCCAGACTCAAGGGGCGGGTTGCCTACGAGCAGTACTTG. It codes for CSARLKGRVAYEQYL.

Of note for this clonotype: This clone may be a read error of a much larger clone one base away. Without the conserved terminal phenylalanine or tryptophan, this CDR3 likely stems from a read error. The chain is built from TRBV11-2 and TRBJ1-1, with 9 bases that match TRBD1. Germline CDR1 SGHAT, CDR2 FQNNGV. The junction had 11 bases not matched to a gene; V was cut back by 1 base and J by 5 bases. The CDR3 runs to 17 residues. CDR3 DNA sequence: TGTGCCAGCAGCTTAGTGATACAGGGGGCGCGAGGAACTGAAGCTTTCCTT. Protein: CASSLVIQGARGTEAFL.

This clonotype was detected ten times or more. The V gene is TRBV5-1, the J gene TRBJ2-5; 8 nucleotides align to TRBD1. Germline V gene data show CDR1 as SGHRS and CDR2 as YFSETQ. The CDR3 spans 16 residues. Trimming cost V 1 base and J 2 bases; bases outside gene matches: 7. The CDR3 protein is CASSLLQGGLQETQYF. CDR3 in DNA: TGCGCCAGCAGCTTGTTACAGGGGGGACTTCAAGAGACCCAGTACTTC.

This clonotype turned up a few times. This chain connects TRBV6-6 to TRBJ2-7, with 11 positions matching TRBD1. From germline, CDR1 is MNHNY and CDR2 SVGAGI (reference sequence). The CDR3 is made up of 14 amino acids. The J segment lost 5 bases and the V segment lost 5 bases, leaving 5 bases of the junction unmatched. The CDR3, as DNA: TGTGCCAGCAGTCGGGGACAGGGGGTCGACGAGCAGTACTTC. Translated, it gives CASSRGQGVDEQYF.

Many counts were recorded for this clonotype. CDR3 in amino acids: CATSRGLAGGHSYTQYF. In nucleotides, the CDR3 is TGTGCCACCAGCAGGGGCCTAGCGGGGGGCCACTCTTATACGCAGTATTTT. The chain joins TRBV15 to TRBJ2-3; 11 nucleotides match TRBD2. Germline V gene data show CDR1 as LNHNV and CDR2 as YYDKDF (reference sequence). The CDR3 is 17 amino acids. Losses at the gene ends were 3 bases for V and 7 bases for J; bases not matched to a gene: 12. Full variable domain (remainder filled in from reference TRBV15 and TRBJ2-3): DAMVIQNPRYQVTQFGKPVTLSCSQTLNHNVMYWYQQKSSQAPKLLFHYYDKDFNNEADTPDNFQSRRPNTSFCFLDIRSPGLGDTAMYLCATSRGLAGGHSYTQYFGPGTRLTVL.

V and J are TRBV3-1 and TRBJ1-6, with a tentative D call TRBD1 (5 bases). From germline, CDR1 is LGHDT and CDR2 YNNKEL (reference sequence). The CDR3 sequence is 13 residues long. Trimming took off 4 bases at V and 9 bases at J, with 10 bases between the two ends. The CDR3 loop reads CASSLAGFSPLHF. In nucleotides, the CDR3 is TGTGCCAGCAGCCTCGCAGGGTTTTCACCCCTCCACTTT.

This clonotype was seen once. This may be a read error: a much more frequent sequence differs by one nucleotide. The chain employs TRBV4-3 and TRBJ2-1, with 14 bases aligning to TRBD2. The CDR3 totals 14 residues. The V gene's germline CDR1 is LGHNA and CDR2 YSLEER. The chain's CDR3 is CASSQGTSGSELFF. The CDR3 DNA sequence: TGCGCCAGCAGCCAGGGGACTAGCGGGAGTGAGCTGTTCTTC.